The subject of this entry is one T cell receptor (beta chain). Its antigen is undetermined. These data originate in a study of T cell responses to AZD1222 COVID-19 vaccine. Overall study context: Pooled samples include second doses given at about 4 or 12 weeks.

Germline values: CDR1 SQVTM, CDR2 ANQGSEA. The CDR3 sequence is 14 residues long. V lost 4 bases and J lost 8, with 20 bases in between. Generated by immunoSEQ multiplex PCR, the TCRdb table keeps only in-frame clones and is missing some. This sample has 130,000 to 150,000 clones, with more than 70% found just once. Notes on the study in general: Spike-specific TCRs gained breadth and depth after people received two AZD1222 doses. Donors, mostly white British, included more females; clonal diversity was possibly underestimated.

Sequenced material: peripheral blood, taken on day 0 of AZD1222 vaccination. The TCR was taken from an adult in good health. The V gene is TRBV29-1, the J gene TRBJ1-2; D possibly corresponds to TRBD1 (5 bases). CDR3 coding DNA: TGCAGCGTTGCCCCCCCGGGACGCCAGGGAGGCTACACCTTC. Translation: CSVAPPGRQGGYTF.